The rows below give T cell receptor beta chains drawn from one sample of a study of blood T cell repertoires in COVID-19. The table came from immunoSEQ multiplex PCR; TCRdb's copy has only in-frame clones and leaves some out. The sample yields about 290,000 clones, roughly 89% seen once. Sequencing input: PBMCs or T cells enriched from blood (not recorded which). These receptors all stem from a woman between 40 and 55 years old who had recovered from COVID-19. The CDR3 runs from the conserved cysteine through the conserved F or W. A D gene is named only where the DNA matches it firmly. The size field is filled for only some rows; it gives once, few, many or a size class.

j_call	clone_size	v_call	d_call	cdr3_nt	cdr3_aa
TRBJ1-2	.	TRBV5-1	TRBD1	TGCGCCAGCAGCTTGAACGCAGACAGGGCCTTCTATGGCTACACCTTC	CASSLNADRAFYGYTF
TRBJ2-3	.	TRBV3-1/TRBV3-2	TRBD2	TGTGCCAGCAGCCAAGTTGTAGTAGCGGGGACAGATACGCAGTATTTT	CASSQVVVAGTDTQYF
TRBJ2-1	.	TRBV5-1	TRBD2	TGCGCCAGCACGGGGGGGAATGAGCAGTTCTTC	CASTGGNEQFF
TRBJ2-5	.	TRBV28	TRBD1	TGTGCCAGCAGTTTTTGGGACAGGGGAAAAGAGACCCAGTACTTC	CASSFWDRGKETQYF
TRBJ1-2	.	TRBV6-5	.	TGTGCCAGCAGTTACGGGGGGGCCGATGGCTACACCTTC	CASSYGGADGYTF
TRBJ1-4	.	TRBV4-1	TRBD1	TGCGCCAGCAGCGACTACAGGGGAACTAATGAAAAACTGTTTTTT	CASSDYRGTNEKLFF
TRBJ2-5	.	TRBV9	TRBD2	TGTGCCAGCAGCGTAGGCCCGGGGGGGGCCCAAGAGACCCAGTACTTC	CASSVGPGGAQETQYF
TRBJ1-4	.	TRBV19	.	TGTGCCATCGGGACACCAAATGAAAAACTGTTTTTT	CAIGTPNEKLFF
TRBJ2-5	once	TRBV5-1	.	TGCGCCAGCAGCCCCCAAGCGAGCCAAGAGACCCAGTACTTC	CASSPQASQETQYF
TRBJ2-1	.	TRBV13	.	TGTGCCAGCAGCCCGGTGGGGAGTCGGAATGAGCAGTTCTTC	CASSPVGSRNEQFF
TRBJ2-3	.	TRBV27	.	TGTGCCAGCAGTTTTCTTGGAGGGGCGGATACGCAGTATTTT	CASSFLGGADTQYF
TRBJ2-2	.	TRBV2	TRBD1	TGTGCCAGCACCACGCCCGGGACAGCGAACACCGGGGAGCTGTTTTTT	CASTTPGTANTGELFF
TRBJ2-1	.	TRBV11-3	TRBD2	TGTGCCAGCAGCTTACTCCACATAGCGGGGGGGAACAATGAGCAGTTCTTC	CASSLLHIAGGNNEQFF
TRBJ2-7	.	TRBV5-1	.	TGCGCCAGCAGCGAAAGCGGCACGAGCTCCTACGAGCAGTACTTC	CASSESGTSSYEQYF
TRBJ1-3	.	TRBV29-1	.	TGCAGCGCCGGACAGTCACGCTCTGGAAACACCATATATTTT	CSAGQSRSGNTIYF
TRBJ1-2	.	TRBV9	TRBD1	TGTGCCAGCAGCGTAGAGGGGACAGTTAGCTTTGGCTACACCTTC	CASSVEGTVSFGYTF
TRBJ2-1	.	TRBV14	TRBD2	TGTGCCAGCAGCCAAGGAAATGCACTAGCGGATTACAATGAGCAGTTCTTC	CASSQGNALADYNEQFF
TRBJ1-2	once	TRBV7-6	.	TGTGCCAGCAGCCGAGGGGTGGAGGGTGGCTATGGCTACACCTTC	CASSRGVEGGYGYTF
TRBJ2-4	.	TRBV11-3	TRBD1	TGTGCCAGCAGCTATACCATTGAGGGGGCTCAGTACTTC	CASSYTIEGAQYF
TRBJ1-1	.	TRBV25-1	TRBD1	TGTGCCAGCAGTGAAATCAGACAGGGGGCTTTCTTT	CASSEIRQGAFF
TRBJ1-4	.	TRBV5-1	TRBD1	TGCGCCAGCAGCGAACTGAGCGGGACAGGGGGTGAAAAACTGTTTTTT	CASSELSGTGGEKLFF
TRBJ2-3	.	TRBV5-1	.	TGCGCCAGCAGCTTGGCCCCCGCAGATACGCAGTATTTT	CASSLAPADTQYF
TRBJ2-3	.	TRBV14	TRBD2	TGTGCCAGCAGCCAAGATGAGCGGACTAGCGGGAGATCGGATACGCAGTATTTT	CASSQDERTSGRSDTQYF
TRBJ1-3	.	TRBV7-2	.	TGTGCCAGCAGCTTAGGGACTCTTTCTGGAAACACCATATATTTT	CASSLGTLSGNTIYF
TRBJ1-1	.	TRBV5-1	TRBD1	TGCGCCAGCAGCGTAGAACCCACAGGGGTAAAGACTGAAGCTTTCTTT	CASSVEPTGVKTEAFF
TRBJ2-7	many	TRBV21-1	.	TGTGCCAGCAGCTCAGCCGACGAGGGTAGGTCCTACGAGCAGTACTTC	CASSSADEGRSYEQYF
TRBJ2-7	.	TRBV12-3/TRBV12-4	TRBD1	TGTGCCAGCAGTCCGACAGGGGTAGGCGAGCAGTACTTC	CASSPTGVGEQYF
TRBJ1-4	.	TRBV3-1/TRBV3-2	TRBD1	TGTGCCAGCAGCCAGAACGTATACGCGACAGGGAATGTCGTTTTT	CASSQNVYATGNVVF
TRBJ2-7	.	TRBV5-1	.	TGCGCCAGCAGGCCCCGGGACACCAACTCCTACGAGCAGTACTTC	CASRPRDTNSYEQYF
TRBJ1-5	.	TRBV12-3/TRBV12-4	.	TGTGCCAGCACCCAGGGTGCCCATCGGCCCCAGCATTTT	CASTQGAHRPQHF
TRBJ1-2	.	TRBV2	TRBD1	TGTGCCAGCAGCCCCGAAGCCCGACAGGGGGCCTACTATGGCTACACCTTC	CASSPEARQGAYYGYTF
TRBJ1-4	.	TRBV19	.	TGTGCCACAAATTCGCCCGGGGAAAAGTTAGGTCGTGAAAAACTGTTTTTT	CATNSPGEKLGREKLFF
TRBJ1-2	.	TRBV5-1	TRBD1	TGCGCCAGCAGCTTCCCGGGACAGAACTATGGCTACACCTTC	CASSFPGQNYGYTF
TRBJ2-1	.	TRBV11-3	.	TGTGCCAGCAGCGTCGGGGAGCGCAATGAGCAGTTCTTC	CASSVGERNEQFF
TRBJ2-1	.	TRBV15	.	TGTGCCACCAGCAGAGATGAAGGGGCGTACAATGAGCAGTTCTTC	CATSRDEGAYNEQFF
TRBJ2-7	few	TRBV7-9	TRBD1	TGTGCCAGCAGCCCCCTCGGGACAGGGACCTCCGAGCAGTACTTC	CASSPLGTGTSEQYF
TRBJ1-2	.	TRBV6-5	.	TGTGCCAGCGGACTTCCGGTGGCCTATGGCTACACCTTC	CASGLPVAYGYTF
TRBJ2-3	.	TRBV9	TRBD1	TGTGCCAGCAGCGCCCGGGACAGGGTAGCAGATACGCAGTATTTT	CASSARDRVADTQYF
TRBJ2-3	.	TRBV5-3	.	TGTGCCAGAAGCTTGGGATGGGAGAGGACAGATACGCAGTATTTT	CARSLGWERTDTQYF
TRBJ1-4	.	TRBV19	TRBD1	TGTGCCAGTAGCAAAACAGGGGCAATGGGAGAAAAACTGTTTTTT	CASSKTGAMGEKLFF
TRBJ1-1	.	TRBV4-2	.	TGTGCCAGCAGCCAGCTGGGGCGGACTGAAGCTTTCTTT	CASSQLGRTEAFF
TRBJ2-7	once	TRBV2	.	TGTGCCAGCAGTGAATGGGGGCCCACCTACGAGCAGTACTTC	CASSEWGPTYEQYF
TRBJ2-3	.	TRBV19	TRBD1	TGTGCCAGTAGTAAAGGAGGGACAGGGAGCACAGATACGCAGTATTTT	CASSKGGTGSTDTQYF
TRBJ2-3	.	TRBV6-4	TRBD2	TGTGCCAGCAGCGCGACTAGCGGGGGGGAAGATACGCAGTATTTT	CASSATSGGEDTQYF
TRBJ2-7	once	TRBV2	.	TGTGCCAGCAGTGAATTCATCAGGCCCTACGAGCAGTACTTC	CASSEFIRPYEQYF
TRBJ1-2	.	TRBV2	TRBD1	TGTGCCAGCAGTGTCGCCCGGACAGGGGACCACTATGGCTACACCTTC	CASSVARTGDHYGYTF
TRBJ1-4	once	TRBV7-9	.	TGTGCCAGCAGCCCCAACTGGGAAAAACTGTTTTTT	CASSPNWEKLFF
TRBJ2-1	.	TRBV30	TRBD2	TGTGCCTGGACCCACGGCCTAGCGGGGGGCAATGAGCAGTTCTTC	CAWTHGLAGGNEQFF
TRBJ2-2	.	TRBV9	.	TGTGCCAGCAGCAACACGAAAGACACCGGGGAGCTGTTTTTT	CASSNTKDTGELFF
TRBJ1-1	.	TRBV5-6	TRBD1	TGTGCCAGCAGCTTCCTACGGGACAGGGAAGTTTTTGAAGCTTTCTTT	CASSFLRDREVFEAFF
TRBJ1-3	.	TRBV6-5	.	TGTGCCAGCAGACGGAGTCGGACTGGAAACACCATATATTTT	CASRRSRTGNTIYF
TRBJ2-3	.	TRBV5-4	TRBD2	TGTGCCAGCAGCTTACGGGAGGGGTTGGGCACAGATACGCAGTATTTT	CASSLREGLGTDTQYF
TRBJ1-1	once	TRBV3-1/TRBV3-2	TRBD1	TGTGCCAGCAGCCAAGGGACAGGGATCACTGAAGCTTTCTTT	CASSQGTGITEAFF
TRBJ2-5	once	TRBV19	TRBD1	TGTGCCAGTAGTATAGATAGAGCCTCCCCAGGGGGCGCGGGGACCCAGTACTTC	CASSIDRASPGGAGTQYF
TRBJ1-2	.	TRBV11-2	.	TGTGCCAGCAGCCCCCCAGGGGTAAGGTTGGGCTACACCTTC	CASSPPGVRLGYTF
TRBJ2-7	.	TRBV27	TRBD1	TGTGCCAGCAGCCTGGACCCAAGGGGGCCCTACGAGCAGTACTTC	CASSLDPRGPYEQYF
TRBJ1-1	.	TRBV10-3	.	TGTGCCATCAGTGAGTCGGGCGGGGGGCGTAGCTCTGAAGCTTTCTTT	CAISESGGGRSSEAFF
TRBJ1-6	.	TRBV6-5	TRBD1	TGTGCCAGCAGAAGGGACAGCGCTTCACCCCTCCACTTT	CASRRDSASPLHF
TRBJ2-2	.	TRBV7-3	TRBD1	TGTGCCAGCAGCCAGGGGACAGGGGGTATGCTGTTTTTT	CASSQGTGGMLFF
TRBJ1-2	.	TRBV4-2	.	TGTGCCAGCAGCCAACCGGACAGCGGCCTTAACTATGGCTACACCTTC	CASSQPDSGLNYGYTF